This T cell receptor (beta chain) emerged from a study of cytomegalovirus exposure and HLA in healthy donors. Across the whole study: Among about 179 million T cells, an earlier analysis found roughly 120 million unique TCR beta sequences.

Vbeta (60) and Jbeta (13) primers were used in the PCR. The data were produced by immunoSEQ multiplex PCR, yet TCRdb's version contains in-frame clones alone and is incomplete. The sample consists of about 100,000 clones, about 79% of them appearing once. The sample consisted of PBMCs. The receptor's source is a young woman in good health and CMV-seronegative.

The CDR3 sequence is CASSHGRRETQYF. The CDR3 DNA is TGTGCCAGCAGTCACGGTAGGAGGGAGACCCAGTACTTC. The V and J genes are TRBV28 and TRBJ2-5; D is possibly TRBD2 (5 bases). CDR1 MDHEN and CDR2 SYDVKM come from the germline V gene. Deletions cut 5 bases from V and 5 bases from J, with 12 bases between. The CDR3 has 13 amino acids. Based on the CDR3 plus reference TRBV28 and TRBJ2-5, the full variable domain is DVKVTQSSRYLVKRTGEKVFLECVQDMDHENMFWYRQDPGLGLRLIYFSYDVKMKEKGDIPEGYSVSREKKERFSLILESASTNQTSMYLCASSHGRRETQYFGPGTRLLVL.